The clone carrying this T cell receptor beta chain has just a few counts. Its matching antigen is unknown. This sample is part of a study of T cells in Graves' hyperthyroidism and ophthalmopathy. About the research overall: Pretreatment peripheral blood was obtained at initial diagnosis.

Patients with uncontrolled infections, other autoimmune diseases, pregnancy or lactation were excluded. TCR beta CDR3 region amplification was performed from RNA transcripts. Using the HTBI primer set, a first-round RT-PCR was run on the TCR CDR3. TCRdb reanalysed the multiplex PCR reads using MiXCR and keeps one entry per CDR3 protein. Among hundreds of thousands of distinct CDR3 sequences listed, approximately 14% were seen once. V shed 5 bases and J shed 7 bases, with 9 bases lying between them. The CDR3 is 12 residues long. Germline loops: CDR1 LNHDA, CDR2 SQIVND (reference sequence). Study outcomes and limitations: Blood samples included most of the expanded thyroid clonotypes exceeding 0.001.

The TCR comes from a woman aged 25 to 39 with Graves' hyperthyroidism. The sequenced sample consisted of blood. The chain carries TRBV19 and TRBJ2-1; D unclear. In nucleotides, the CDR3 is TGTGCCAGTAGTCCCTACAGAAATGAGCAGTTCTTC. It translates to CASSPYRNEQFF.